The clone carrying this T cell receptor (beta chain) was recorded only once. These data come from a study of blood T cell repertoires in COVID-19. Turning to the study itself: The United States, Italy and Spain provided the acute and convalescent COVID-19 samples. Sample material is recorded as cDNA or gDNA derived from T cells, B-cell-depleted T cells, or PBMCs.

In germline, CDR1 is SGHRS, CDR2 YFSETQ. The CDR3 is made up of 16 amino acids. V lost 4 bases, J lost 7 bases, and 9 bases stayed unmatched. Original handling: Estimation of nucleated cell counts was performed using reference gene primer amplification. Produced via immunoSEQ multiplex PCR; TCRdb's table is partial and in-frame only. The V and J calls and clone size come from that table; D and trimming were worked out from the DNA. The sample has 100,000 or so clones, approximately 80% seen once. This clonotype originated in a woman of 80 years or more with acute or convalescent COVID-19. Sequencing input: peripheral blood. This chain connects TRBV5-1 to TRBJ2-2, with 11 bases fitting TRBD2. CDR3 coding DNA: TGCGCCAGCAGCATCCTGACTAGCGGGAATGACGGGGAGCTGTTTTTT. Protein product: CASSILTSGNDGELFF. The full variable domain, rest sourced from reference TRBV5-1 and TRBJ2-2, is KAGVTQTPRYLIKTRGQQVTLSCSPISGHRSVSWYQQTPGQGLQFLFEYFSETQRNKGNFPGRFSGRQFSNSRSEMNVSTLELGDSALYLCASSILTSGNDGELFFGEGSRLTVL.